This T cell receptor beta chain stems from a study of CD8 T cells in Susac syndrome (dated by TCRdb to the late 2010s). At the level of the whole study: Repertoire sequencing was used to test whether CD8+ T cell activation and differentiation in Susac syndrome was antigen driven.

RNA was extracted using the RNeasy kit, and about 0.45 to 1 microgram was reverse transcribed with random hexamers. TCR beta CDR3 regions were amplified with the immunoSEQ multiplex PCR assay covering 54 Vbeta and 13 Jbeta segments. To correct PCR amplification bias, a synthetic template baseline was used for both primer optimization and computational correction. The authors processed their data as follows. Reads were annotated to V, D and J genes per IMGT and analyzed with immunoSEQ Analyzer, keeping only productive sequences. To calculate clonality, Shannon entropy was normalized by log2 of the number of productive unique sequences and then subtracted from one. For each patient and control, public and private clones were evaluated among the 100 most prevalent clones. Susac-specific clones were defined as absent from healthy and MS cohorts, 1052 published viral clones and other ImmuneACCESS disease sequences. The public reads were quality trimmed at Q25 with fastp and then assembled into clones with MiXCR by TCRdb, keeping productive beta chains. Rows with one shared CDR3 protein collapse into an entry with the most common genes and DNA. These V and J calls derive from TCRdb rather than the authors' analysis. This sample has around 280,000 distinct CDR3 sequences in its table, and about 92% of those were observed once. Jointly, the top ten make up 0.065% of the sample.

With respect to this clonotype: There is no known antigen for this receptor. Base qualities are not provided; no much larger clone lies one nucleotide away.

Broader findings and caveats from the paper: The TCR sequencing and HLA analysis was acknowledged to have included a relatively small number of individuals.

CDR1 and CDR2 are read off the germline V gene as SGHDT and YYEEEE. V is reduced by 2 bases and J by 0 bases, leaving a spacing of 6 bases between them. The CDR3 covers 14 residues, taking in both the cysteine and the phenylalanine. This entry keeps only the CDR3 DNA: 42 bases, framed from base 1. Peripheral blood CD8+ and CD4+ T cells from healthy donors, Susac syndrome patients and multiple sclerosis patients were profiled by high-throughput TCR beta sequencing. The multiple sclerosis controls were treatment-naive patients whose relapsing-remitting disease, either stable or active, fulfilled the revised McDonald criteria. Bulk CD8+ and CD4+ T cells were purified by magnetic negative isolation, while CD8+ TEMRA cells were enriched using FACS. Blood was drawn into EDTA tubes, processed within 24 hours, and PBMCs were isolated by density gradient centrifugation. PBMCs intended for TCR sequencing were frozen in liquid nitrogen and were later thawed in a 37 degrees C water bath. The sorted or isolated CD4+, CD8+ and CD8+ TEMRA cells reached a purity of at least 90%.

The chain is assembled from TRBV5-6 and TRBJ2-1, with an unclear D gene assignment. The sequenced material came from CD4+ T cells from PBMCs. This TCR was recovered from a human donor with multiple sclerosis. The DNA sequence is TGTGCCAGCAGCTTTACGACCTCCTACAATGAGCAGTTCTTC. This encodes CASSFTTSYNEQFF.